This T cell receptor (beta chain) appears in the sequencing data of a study of blood T cell repertoires in COVID-19. Study-wide context: Nucleic acid was either cDNA or gDNA, and it came from T cells, B-cell-depleted T cells, or PBMCs.

The V end lost 1 base, the J end lost 2 bases, and 12 bases lay between the germline ends. The germline V gene encodes CDR1 SGHTA and CDR2 FQGNSA. This CDR3 has 16 amino acids. Original handling: Reference gene primer amplification gave nucleated cell count estimates. TCRdb's copy holds only in-frame clones and misses some; the assay was immunoSEQ multiplex PCR. The V and J calls and clone size come from that table; D and trimming were worked out from the DNA. The sample records more than 85,000 clones, approximately 87% being singletons. This receptor was identified in a woman aged 45 to 65 with acute or convalescent COVID-19. The chain employs TRBV7-2 and TRBJ1-3, with no clear D. Sequenced material: peripheral blood. The CDR3 nucleotides are TGTGCCAGCAGCTTAGTTTTCTCCGCAGCTGGAAACACCATATATTTT. It is translated as CASSLVFSAAGNTIYF.